Listed below are T cell receptor beta chains from one sample, sequenced in a study of T cells in Graves' hyperthyroidism and ophthalmopathy. In TCRdb, the multiplex PCR reads were re-called with MiXCR into one record per CDR3 protein. The sample records 400,000 to 500,000 distinct CDR3 sequences, about 15% being singletons. Sequencing was done on a sample of blood. Source of these receptors: a man aged 18 to 29 with Graves' ophthalmopathy. Each CDR3 is given with its conserved first and last residue. The order of the fields is V gene, D gene, clone size, J gene, CDR3 DNA, CDR3 protein. D genes are given only for firm matches. Clone size is stated in some rows and not others, as once, few, many or a class when expanded.

>TRBV12-3/TRBV12-4|TRBD1|many|TRBJ1-4
TGTGCCAGCAGTTTCGTGGGACAGTATACGGCAAAACTGTTTTTT
CASSFVGQYTAKLFF
>TRBV7-9|NA|many|TRBJ2-1
TGTGCCAGCAGCGAGACAGAGTCCTACAATGAGCAGTTCTTC
CASSETESYNEQFF
>TRBV6-1|NA|many|TRBJ1-1
TGTGCCAGCAGTTATGGTGACACTGAAGCTTTCTTT
CASSYGDTEAFF
>TRBV18|NA|few|TRBJ2-1
TGTGCCAGCTCAACCTCACGACTAGTCGATGAGCAGTTCTTC
CASSTSRLVDEQFF
>TRBV7-9|TRBD1|few|TRBJ2-5
TGTGCCAGCAGCCCCCGGGACAGGGATTTAGAGACCCAGTACTTC
CASSPRDRDLETQYF
>TRBV25-1|TRBD2|many|TRBJ2-7
TGTGCCAGCAGTGATGGGGACGCGGGAGTGGGCAACGAGCAGTACTTC
CASSDGDAGVGNEQYF
>TRBV11-2|TRBD1|many|TRBJ2-5
TGTGCCAGCAGCGGCTGGACAGGGGGCATGGAGACCCAGTACTTC
CASSGWTGGMETQYF
>TRBV6-6|NA|many|TRBJ1-1
TGTGCCAGCAGTTACCGCCCTATCACTGAAGCTTTCTTT
CASSYRPITEAFF
>TRBV11-3|NA|many|TRBJ2-1
TGTGCCAGCACCTTTGACAGGTGGGCCGGTGAGCAGTTCTTC
CASTFDRWAGEQFF
>TRBV19|TRBD2|NA|TRBJ2-1
TGTGCCAGTAGTATAAGCGGGGGCCGAAGGGAGCAGTTCTTC
CASSISGGRREQFF
>TRBV9|NA|many|TRBJ2-1
TGTGCCAGCAGCGTAGGGCTTTCGAGCTCCTACAATGAGCAGTTCTTC
CASSVGLSSSYNEQFF
>TRBV6-2/TRBV6-3|NA|many|TRBJ2-3
TGTGCCAGCAGTTACTCGGGAAGGAGCCCCACAAATCAAGATACGCAGTATTTT
CASSYSGRSPTNQDTQYF
>TRBV10-3|NA|few|TRBJ1-2
TGTGCCATCAATGGACATTCTGACAACTATGGCTACGCCTTC
CAINGHSDNYGYAF
>TRBV12-3/TRBV12-4|TRBD1|many|TRBJ1-1
TGTGCCAGCAGTCCCCAGGGGGCGGTCGCTTTCTTT
CASSPQGAVAFF
>TRBV12-5|NA|few|TRBJ2-4
TGTGCTAGTGGTTTGCCGGGCGATGGGATTCTCATTCAGTACTTC
CASGLPGDGILIQYF
>TRBV7-8|NA|NA|TRBJ1-3
TGTGCCAGCAGCTTGAGGGGAACTGGAAACACCATATATTTT
CASSLRGTGNTIYF
>TRBV2|NA|few|TRBJ2-2
TGTGCCAGCAGTGAAGAAGGGGGGAACACCGGGGAGCTGTTTTTT
CASSEEGGNTGELFF
>TRBV6-1|TRBD1|many|TRBJ2-3
TGTGCCAGCAGTGGAGGACAGGGCGATACGCAGTATTTT
CASSGGQGDTQYF
>TRBV2|TRBD1|many|TRBJ1-4
TGTGCCAGCACTGGACAGGCCCTAGGGTCTAATGAAAAACTGTTTTTT
CASTGQALGSNEKLFF
>TRBV6-2/TRBV6-3|TRBD1|many|TRBJ1-1
TGTGCCAGCAGTCCTCTCCGGGACAGTCAATTGAACACTGAAGCTTTCTTT
CASSPLRDSQLNTEAFF
>TRBV12-3/TRBV12-4|TRBD1|many|TRBJ2-5
TGTGCCAGCAGCCTGGGACAGGGGGCCTTGGGGACCCAGTACTTC
CASSLGQGALGTQYF
>TRBV3-1|NA|NA|TRBJ2-5
TGTGCCAGCAGCCAAGAAGGTCGGGGGATGGGACAAGAGACCCAGTACTTC
CASSQEGRGMGQETQYF
>TRBV20-1|NA|many|TRBJ2-7
TGCAGTGCTAACACCGGGACCGGCTACGAGCAGTACTTC
CSANTGTGYEQYF
>TRBV19|NA|NA|TRBJ1-2
TGTGCCAGTAGTATGGCCACGAACTATGGCTACACCTTC
CASSMATNYGYTF
>TRBV7-6|TRBD1|few|TRBJ1-6
TGTGCCAGCAGCCTCCTGGGGACAGGCCCCCAAAATTCACCCCTCCACTTT
CASSLLGTGPQNSPLHF
>TRBV9|TRBD2|few|TRBJ2-1
TGTGCCAGCAGCGACCGACTAGCGGGGGACAATGAGCAGTTCTTC
CASSDRLAGDNEQFF
>TRBV11-2|TRBD2|many|TRBJ2-7
TGTGCCAGCAGCTTAGATTTTTCTAGCGGCTACGAGCAGTACTTC
CASSLDFSSGYEQYF
>TRBV4-1|NA|many|TRBJ1-1
TGCGCCAGCAGCCAAGAAGGGGCAGGGGACACTGAAGCTTTCTTT
CASSQEGAGDTEAFF
>TRBV5-6|TRBD2|many|TRBJ2-2
TGTGCCAGCAGTAGCGGGAGGAACACCGGGGAGCTGTTTTTT
CASSSGRNTGELFF